This T cell receptor beta chain was identified in a study of neoadjuvant nivolumab and ipilimumab in lung cancer (dated by TCRdb to about 2020). In terms of the full investigation: Intravenous nivolumab was dosed at 3 mg/kg on days 1, 15 and 29, and in the combination arm ipilimumab 1 mg/kg was added on day 1 only. For each study arm, the primary endpoint of the trial was the rate of major pathologic response (MPR) in the intention-to-treat population. A total of 40 to 45 patients with operable NSCLC were treated in the trial, with about 23 randomized to nivolumab monotherapy and about 21 randomized to nivolumab plus ipilimumab. TCR repertoires were compared between pretherapy (baseline) peripheral blood and tumors resected at surgery after neoadjuvant immune checkpoint blockade. Matched pretherapy and resected tumor pairs were analyzed from seven patients, of whom four had been treated with nivolumab and three with nivolumab plus ipilimumab.

Receptors were amplified or captured by the immunoSEQ multiplex PCR assay. The original pipeline was this. Repertoires were summarized by richness and clonality, and significantly expanded and contracted clones were identified between pre- and post-therapy samples. The immuneACCESS repertoire file appears here via TCRdb, limited to in-frame rearrangements. These files lack a portion of the clones; in checked studies, under half of the deficit traces to unresolved V genes, and the cause of the others is not known. V and J calls and clone size are copied from that table; D and trimming were computed from the DNA. The table for this sample lists 40,000 to 60,000 clones; around nine tenths of them were counted only once. The ten top clones hold over 3.5% of the sample. The time point label of this sample denotes: pretherapy, before neoadjuvant immune checkpoint inhibitors. Samples came from the phase 2 randomized NEOSTAR trial, which tested neoadjuvant nivolumab or nivolumab plus ipilimumab followed by surgery in operable NSCLC.

Regarding this clone: Which antigen it targets is not known. No per-base quality is available; no much larger clone lies one base away.

Broad study findings and their caveats: No significant correlation was found between TCR clonality and pathologic tumor regression, and only one major-pathologic-response sample was available for the clonality analysis. From pretherapy to surgery, tumor T-cell richness and clonality went up in three of three dual-therapy tumors, versus only two of four nivolumab-treated tumors. Pretherapy blood TCR richness correlated positively with richness in tumors resected after neoadjuvant therapy (Spearman R of about 0.82). A small number of samples underwent TCR sequencing. TCR richness and clonality were greater in resected tumors than in tumor-adjacent uninvolved lung, and increases were seen in more dual-therapy-treated tumors.

For CDR1 and CDR2, the germline V gene (reference sequence) lists SEHNR and FQNEAQ. The CDR3 holds 16 amino acids from the cysteine to the phenylalanine. Left in the record is the CDR3 DNA by itself, 48 bases read in frame from the first base. Relative to germline, V is 2 bases shorter and J is 4 bases shorter, with 18 bases between their ends. This TCR was sampled from an adult with non-small cell lung cancer. Some clones in this sample may be carry-over from other donors' samples. In this chain, TRBV7-9 is recombined with TRBJ2-7, with no confident D gene call. The material was blood, obtained before neoadjuvant nivolumab, alone or with ipilimumab. The CDR3 loop reads CASSLTTDIHRYEQYF. The DNA sequence follows: TGTGCCAGCAGCTTAACAACCGATATACATAGGTACGAGCAGTACTTC.